The present T cell receptor (beta chain) was sequenced within a study of cytomegalovirus exposure and HLA in healthy donors. Study as a whole: As an earlier analysis found, 180 million or so T cells yielded 117 million unique TCR beta sequences. Approximately 80 million unique TCRs, all from HLA-typed donors, were included in an early release of the data.

This clone occurred a few times. Primers included in the PCR were 60 Vbeta and 13 Jbeta primers. Authors' analysis steps: In a later analysis, roughly 86 million unique TCR beta chains included roughly 11 million shared by two or more donors. Sequencing used immunoSEQ multiplex PCR; TCRdb keeps in-frame clones, though not all of them. The DNA gave D and trimming, while V, J and clone size come from that table. Of 100,000 to 150,000 clones in the sample, around 8.5% were seen once. Germline assignment: CDR1 SEHNR and CDR2 FQNEAQ (reference sequence). The CDR3 contains 14 residues. The germline V and J ends were trimmed by 4 bases and 1 base, with 9 bases remaining between them.

Sequencing was performed on PBMCs. The chain combines TRBV7-9 with TRBJ2-3; TRBD2 is a possible D gene (6 bases). The source is a man aged 40-50 years in good health and CMV-seronegative. In nucleotides, the CDR3 is TGTGCCAGCAGCTGGGCTAGCGGCACAGATACGCAGTATTTT. Protein sequence: CASSWASGTDTQYF.